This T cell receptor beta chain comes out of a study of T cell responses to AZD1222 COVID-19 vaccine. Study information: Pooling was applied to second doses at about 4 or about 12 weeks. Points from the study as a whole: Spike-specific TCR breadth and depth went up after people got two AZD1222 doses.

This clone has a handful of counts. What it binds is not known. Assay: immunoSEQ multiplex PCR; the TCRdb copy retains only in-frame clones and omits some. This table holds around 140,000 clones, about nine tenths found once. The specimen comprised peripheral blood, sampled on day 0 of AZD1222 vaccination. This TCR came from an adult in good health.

CDR3 nucleotide sequence: TGTGCCAGCAGTCAGGGGATCAGCTATGGCTACACCTTC. Translated, it gives CASSQGISYGYTF. This chain connects TRBV3-1 (or the pseudogene TRBV3-2) to TRBJ1-2, with TRBD1 as a possible D gene (6 bases). There are 13 residues in the CDR3. Germline V CDR1 and CDR2: LGHDT, YNNKEL (reference sequence). Trimming pared 6 bases from V and 4 bases from J, leaving 12 bases between.